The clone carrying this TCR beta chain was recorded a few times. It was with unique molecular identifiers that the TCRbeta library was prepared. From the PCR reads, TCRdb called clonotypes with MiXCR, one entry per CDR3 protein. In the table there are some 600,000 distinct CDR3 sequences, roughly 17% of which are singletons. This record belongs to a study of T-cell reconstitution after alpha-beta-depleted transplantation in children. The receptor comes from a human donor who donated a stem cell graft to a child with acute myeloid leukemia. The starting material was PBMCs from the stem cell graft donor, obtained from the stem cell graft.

The CDR3 nucleotides read TGTGCCAGCAGCTTATGGGCTAGCGGGGTCTACGAGCAGTACTTC. Translating gives CASSLWASGVYEQYF. The chain couples TRBV7-2 to TRBJ2-7; TRBD2 matches 9 bases. Per germline, CDR1 SGHTA and CDR2 FQGNSA. This CDR3 has 15 residues. V lost 2 bases to trimming and J lost 3 bases; unmatched junction nucleotides: 5.